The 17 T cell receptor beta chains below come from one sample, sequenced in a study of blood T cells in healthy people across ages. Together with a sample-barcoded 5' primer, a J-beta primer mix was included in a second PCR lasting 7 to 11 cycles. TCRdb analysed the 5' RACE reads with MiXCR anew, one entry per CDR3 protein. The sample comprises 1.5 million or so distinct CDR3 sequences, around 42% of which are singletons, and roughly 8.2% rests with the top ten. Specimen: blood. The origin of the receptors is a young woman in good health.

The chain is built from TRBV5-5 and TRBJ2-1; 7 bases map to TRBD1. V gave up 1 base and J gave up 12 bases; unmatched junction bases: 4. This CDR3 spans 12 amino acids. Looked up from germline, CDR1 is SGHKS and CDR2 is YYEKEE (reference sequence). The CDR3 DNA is TGTGCCAGCAGCTTGCCTAGACAGGGGCAGTTCTTC. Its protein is CASSLPRQGQFF.

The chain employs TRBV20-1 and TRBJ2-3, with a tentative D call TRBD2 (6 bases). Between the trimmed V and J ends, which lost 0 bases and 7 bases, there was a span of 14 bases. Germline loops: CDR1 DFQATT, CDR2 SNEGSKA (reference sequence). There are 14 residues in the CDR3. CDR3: CSARDYRGGNTQYF. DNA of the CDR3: TGCAGTGCTAGAGATTACCGAGGCGGGAATACGCAGTATTTT.

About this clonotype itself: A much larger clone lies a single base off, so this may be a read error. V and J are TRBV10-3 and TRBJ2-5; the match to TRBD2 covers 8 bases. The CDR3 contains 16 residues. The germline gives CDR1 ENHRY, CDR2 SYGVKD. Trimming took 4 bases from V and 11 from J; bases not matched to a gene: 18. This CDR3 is CAISAPGAGGNNEQYF. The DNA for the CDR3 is TGTGCCATCAGTGCCCCTGGGGCGGGGGGCAACAATGAGCAGTACTTC.

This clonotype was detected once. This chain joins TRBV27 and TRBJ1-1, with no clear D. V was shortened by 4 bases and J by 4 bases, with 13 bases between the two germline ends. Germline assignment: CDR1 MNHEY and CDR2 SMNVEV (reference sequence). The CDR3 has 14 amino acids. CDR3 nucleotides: TGTGCCAGCAGTTCCCTAGGGCCTCCCACTGAAGCTTTCTTT. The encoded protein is CASSSLGPPTEAFF.

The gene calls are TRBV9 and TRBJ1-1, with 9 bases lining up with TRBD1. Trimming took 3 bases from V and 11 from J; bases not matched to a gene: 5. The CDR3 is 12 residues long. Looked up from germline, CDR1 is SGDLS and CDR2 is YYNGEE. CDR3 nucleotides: TGTGCCAGCAGCGAGCTCGGGACAGGGGCTTTCTTT. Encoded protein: CASSELGTGAFF. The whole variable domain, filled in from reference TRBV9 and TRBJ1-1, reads DSGVTQTPKHLITATGQRVTLRCSPRSGDLSVYWYQQSLDQGLQFLIQYYNGEERAKGNILERFSAQQFPDLHSELNLSSLELGDSALYFCASSELGTGAFFGQGTRLTVV.

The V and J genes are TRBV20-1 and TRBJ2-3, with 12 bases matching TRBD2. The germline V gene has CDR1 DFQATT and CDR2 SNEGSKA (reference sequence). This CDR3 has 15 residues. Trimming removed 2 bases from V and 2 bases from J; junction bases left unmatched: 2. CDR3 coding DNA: TGCAGTGCTAGACCTAGCGGGAGGGTCACAGATACGCAGTATTTT. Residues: CSARPSGRVTDTQYF.

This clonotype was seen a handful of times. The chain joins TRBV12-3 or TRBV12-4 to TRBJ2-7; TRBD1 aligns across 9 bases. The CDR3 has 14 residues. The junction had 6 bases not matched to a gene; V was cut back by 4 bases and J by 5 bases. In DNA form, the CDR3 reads TGTGCCAGCAGTTCCGGGACAGGGCGCCACGAGCAGTACTTC. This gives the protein CASSSGTGRHEQYF.

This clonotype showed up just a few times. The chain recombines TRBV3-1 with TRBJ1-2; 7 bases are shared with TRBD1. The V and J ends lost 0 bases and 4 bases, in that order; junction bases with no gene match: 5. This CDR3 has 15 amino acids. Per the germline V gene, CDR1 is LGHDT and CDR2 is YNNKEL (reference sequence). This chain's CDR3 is CASSQEWQGGYGYTF. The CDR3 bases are TGTGCCAGCAGCCAAGAATGGCAGGGGGGCTATGGCTACACCTTC.

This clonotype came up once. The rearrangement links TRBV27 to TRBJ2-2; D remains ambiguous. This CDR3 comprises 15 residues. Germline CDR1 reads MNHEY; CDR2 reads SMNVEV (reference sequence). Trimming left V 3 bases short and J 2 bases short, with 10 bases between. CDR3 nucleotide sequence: TGTGCCAGCAGTTTTTGGCAGGATAACACCGGGGAGCTGTTTTTT. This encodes CASSFWQDNTGELFF.

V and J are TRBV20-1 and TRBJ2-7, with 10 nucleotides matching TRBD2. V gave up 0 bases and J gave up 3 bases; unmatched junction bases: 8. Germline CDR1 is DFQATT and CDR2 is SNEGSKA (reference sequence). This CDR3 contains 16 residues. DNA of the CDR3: TGCAGTGCTAGAGATCCTAGGTCTAGCGGGGGCTACGAGCAGTACTTC. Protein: CSARDPRSSGGYEQYF.

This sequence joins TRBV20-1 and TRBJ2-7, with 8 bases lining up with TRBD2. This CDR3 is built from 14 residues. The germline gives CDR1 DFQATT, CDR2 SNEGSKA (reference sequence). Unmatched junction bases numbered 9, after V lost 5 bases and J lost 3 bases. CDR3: CSAYPSGFGYEQYF. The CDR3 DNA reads TGCAGTGCTTACCCTAGCGGGTTTGGCTACGAGCAGTACTTC.

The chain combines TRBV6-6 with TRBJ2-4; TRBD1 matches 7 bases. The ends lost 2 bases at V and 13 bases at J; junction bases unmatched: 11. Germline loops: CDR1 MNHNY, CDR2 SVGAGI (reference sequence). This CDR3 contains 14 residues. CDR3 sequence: CASSYLQTGTSQYF. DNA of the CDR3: TGTGCCAGCAGTTACCTACAGACAGGGACGTCGCAGTACTTC.

The CDR3 coding sequence is TGTGCCATCAGTGAGAGGGACAAGCGAGATACGCAGTATTTT. Protein: CAISERDKRDTQYF. V is TRBV10-3 and J is TRBJ2-3; a weak D match, TRBD1 (6 bases). The V end was cut by 2 bases, the J end by 5 bases, with 11 bases between. The CDR3 spans 14 residues. Germline values: CDR1 ENHRY, CDR2 SYGVKD.

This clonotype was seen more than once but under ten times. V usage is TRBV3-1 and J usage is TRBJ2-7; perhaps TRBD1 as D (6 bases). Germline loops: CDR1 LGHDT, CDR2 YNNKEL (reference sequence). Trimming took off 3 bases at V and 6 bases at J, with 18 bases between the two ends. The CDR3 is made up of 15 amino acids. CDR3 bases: TGTGCCAGCAGCCAGGGTCCCAGGGGTAACTCCGAGCAGTACTTC. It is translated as CASSQGPRGNSEQYF.

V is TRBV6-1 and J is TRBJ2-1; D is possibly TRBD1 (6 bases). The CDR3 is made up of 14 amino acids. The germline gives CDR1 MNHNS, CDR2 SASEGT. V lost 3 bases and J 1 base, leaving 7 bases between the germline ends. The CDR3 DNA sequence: TGTGCCAGCAGTGACGGACAGTCCTACAATGAGCAGTTCTTC. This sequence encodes CASSDGQSYNEQFF.

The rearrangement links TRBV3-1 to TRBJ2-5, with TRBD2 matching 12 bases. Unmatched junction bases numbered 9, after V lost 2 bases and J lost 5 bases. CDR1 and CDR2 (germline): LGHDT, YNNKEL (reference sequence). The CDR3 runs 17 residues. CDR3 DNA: TGTGCCAGCAGCCAAACCAGGACTAGCGGGAATTCGGAGACCCAGTACTTC. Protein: CASSQTRTSGNSETQYF.

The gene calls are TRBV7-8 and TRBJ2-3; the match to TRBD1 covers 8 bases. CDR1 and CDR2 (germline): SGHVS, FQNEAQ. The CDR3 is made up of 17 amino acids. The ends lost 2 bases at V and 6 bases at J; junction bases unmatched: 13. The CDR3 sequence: CASSLRLSRQGQDTQYF. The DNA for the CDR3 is TGTGCCAGCAGCTTACGTCTGTCCCGACAGGGGCAGGATACGCAGTATTTT.